The next 22 T cell receptor beta chains were all read from a single sample in a study of monozygotic twins with inflammatory bowel disease. TCRdb re-called the 5' RACE reads, yielding one record per CDR3 amino acid sequence without DNA. This repertoire includes a few hundred thousand distinct CDR3 sequences. The sequencing sample was made of blood. Every receptor here comes from a human donor with ulcerative colitis or Crohn's disease, or a healthy co-twin of an affected twin (not recorded which).

The chain joins TRBV3-1 to TRBJ2-3; absent DNA, TCRdb's TRBD1 call cannot be checked. This CDR3 spans 16 amino acids. Germline V CDR1 and CDR2: LGHDT, YNNKEL (reference sequence). The CDR3 reads CASSHLGGGAEDTQYF.

The chain combines TRBV5-4 with TRBJ2-5; the D call from TCRdb, TRBD2, cannot be confirmed without DNA. The CDR3 extends over 13 amino acids. The germline V gene encodes CDR1 SGHNT and CDR2 YYREEE (reference sequence). The CDR3 loop reads CASRITGRETQYF.

The V and J genes are TRBV19 and TRBJ1-5. CDR3 length: 15 residues. Germline lookup yields CDR1 LNHDA and CDR2 SQIVND (reference sequence). CDR3 loop: CASRGDGEYLQPQHF.

The chain is built from TRBV7-2 and TRBJ2-1. CDR1 and CDR2 (germline): SGHTA, FQGNSA. This CDR3 has 13 amino acids. The CDR3 region is CASILSYYNEQFF.

The rearrangement joins TRBV20-1 to TRBJ2-7; lacking DNA, the TRBD1 call made by TCRdb goes unchecked. Germline lookup yields CDR1 DFQATT and CDR2 SNEGSKA (reference sequence). This CDR3 has 14 amino acids. CDR3 region: CSARVSGQGYEQYF.

The chain joins TRBV4-2 to TRBJ2-3; TCRdb selects TRBD1, and the lack of DNA leaves this call unchecked. This CDR3 spans 14 amino acids. CDR1 is LGHNA and CDR2 is YNFKEQ in the germline V gene. The chain's CDR3 is CASSSGGALFGQYF.

V and J are TRBV7-9 and TRBJ1-1; the TCRdb call, TRBD1, lacks DNA for checking. The germline gives CDR1 SEHNR, CDR2 FQNEAQ (reference sequence). The CDR3 has 14 residues. This CDR3 is CASSPKDRATEAFF.

The chain carries TRBV5-5 and TRBJ2-2; without DNA, the TCRdb call of TRBD1 cannot be checked. Germline V gene data show CDR1 as SGHKS and CDR2 as YYEKEE (reference sequence). The CDR3 consists of 14 residues. The CDR3 reads CASSFGNPAGELFF.

The J gene is TRBJ2-2, the V gene TRBV11-3; TCRdb lists TRBD1, though no DNA is available to test this call. The CDR3 has 14 amino acids. From germline, CDR1 is SGHNT and CDR2 YENEEA. CDR3: CASTIGTNTGELFF.

V and J are TRBV7-2 and TRBJ2-5. The CDR3 runs to 12 residues. CDR1 and CDR2 from the germline V gene are SGHTA and FQGNSA. The CDR3: CASSPSFWPQYF.

This rearrangement joins TRBV6-1 to TRBJ1-2; lacking DNA, the TRBD1 call made by TCRdb goes unchecked. CDR1 MNHNS and CDR2 SASEGT come from the germline V gene. This CDR3 has 14 residues. The CDR3 reads CASRPPERVRGYTF.

CDR3 in amino acids: CASSLEPGVYYEQYF. The chain couples TRBV5-1 to TRBJ2-7; with no DNA, the TCRdb D assignment of TRBD1 cannot be verified. This CDR3 comprises 15 residues. Germline CDR1 and CDR2: SGHRS and YFSETQ.

The CDR3 sequence is CASRVGDTQYF. J is TRBJ2-3 and V is TRBV25-1. The CDR3 has 11 residues. Germline V lookup: CDR1 MGHDK, CDR2 SYGVNS.

The gene calls are TRBV7-9 and TRBJ1-1; with no DNA, the TCRdb D assignment of TRBD1 cannot be verified. The germline gives CDR1 SEHNR, CDR2 FQNEAQ (reference sequence). The CDR3 length is 15 residues. The CDR3 sequence: CASSFHRGRGTEAFF.

The rearrangement links TRBV7-2 to TRBJ1-1; no DNA is available, so the TRBD1 call from TCRdb remains unchecked. Per the germline V gene, CDR1 is SGHTA and CDR2 is FQGNSA. This CDR3 is built from 14 residues. This chain's CDR3 is CASSLLQGRAEAFF.

The chain combines TRBV5-4 with TRBJ2-5. The CDR3 is 15 amino acids. Germline V lookup: CDR1 SGHNT, CDR2 YYREEE (reference sequence). The CDR3 spells CASSLEVQTQETQYF. Together with reference TRBV5-4 and TRBJ2-5, the CDR3 gives the full variable domain: ETGVTQSPTHLIKTRGQQVTLRCSSQSGHNTVSWYQQALGQGPQFIFQYYREEENGRGNFPPRFSGLQFPNYSSELNVNALELDDSALYLCASSLEVQTQETQYFGPGTRLLVL.

The chain has TRBV12-3 or TRBV12-4 and TRBJ1-4; the TCRdb call, TRBD1, lacks DNA for checking. The CDR3 totals 15 residues. CDR3 loop: CASSSGRQGNEKLFF.

The chain recombines TRBV5-1 with TRBJ2-7; TCRdb's D call of TRBD1 is untestable without DNA. The CDR3 has 14 amino acids. Germline V CDR1 and CDR2: SGHRS, YFSETQ. The CDR3 here is CASRKTGGGYEQYF. Supplemented by reference TRBV5-1 and TRBJ2-7, the full variable domain reads KAGVTQTPRYLIKTRGQQVTLSCSPISGHRSVSWYQQTPGQGLQFLFEYFSETQRNKGNFPGRFSGRQFSNSRSEMNVSTLELGDSALYLCASRKTGGGYEQYFGPGTRLTVT.

The chain is built from TRBV7-9 and TRBJ2-7; without DNA, the TCRdb call of TRBD1 cannot be checked. Germline loops: CDR1 SEHNR, CDR2 FQNEAQ (reference sequence). The CDR3 is 11 residues long. The CDR3 region is CASSLGDDRGF. Using reference TRBV7-9 and TRBJ2-7 for the parts outside the CDR3, the full variable domain is DTGVSQNPRHKITKRGQNVTFRCDPISEHNRLYWYRQTLGQGPEFLTYFQNEAQLEKSRLLSDRFSAERPKGSFSTLEIQRTEQGDSAMYLCASSLGDDRGFGPGTRLTVT.

The J gene is TRBJ2-4, the V gene TRBV12-1; no DNA is available, so the TRBD1 call from TCRdb remains unchecked. TRBV12-1 is given as a pseudogene. The CDR3 spans 12 residues. CDR3 sequence reads: CASRGGQDIQYF.

The rearrangement uses TRBV5-6 and TRBJ1-3; absent DNA, TCRdb's TRBD1 call cannot be checked. This CDR3 is 16 amino acids long. Germline loops: CDR1 SGHDT, CDR2 YYEEEE. This CDR3 reads CASSSIGTPSGNTIYF.

J is TRBJ1-1 and V is TRBV19; TCRdb designates TRBD1, a call that cannot be tested without DNA. From germline, CDR1 is LNHDA and CDR2 SQIVND (reference sequence). This CDR3 spans 15 amino acids. This CDR3 is CASRDKLNRGTEAFF.